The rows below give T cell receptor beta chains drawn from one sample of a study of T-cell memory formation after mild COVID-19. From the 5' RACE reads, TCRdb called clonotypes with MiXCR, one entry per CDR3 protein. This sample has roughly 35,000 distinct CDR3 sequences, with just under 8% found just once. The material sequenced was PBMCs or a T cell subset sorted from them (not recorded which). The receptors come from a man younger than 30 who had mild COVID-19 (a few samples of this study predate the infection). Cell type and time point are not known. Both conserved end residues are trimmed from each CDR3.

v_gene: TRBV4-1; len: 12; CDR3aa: ASSQGPESDTQY
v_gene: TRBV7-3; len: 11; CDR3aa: ASSAIQGTEAF
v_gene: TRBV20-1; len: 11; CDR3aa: SARRSGKYEQY
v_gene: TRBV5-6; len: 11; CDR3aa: ASSLEVGDEQF
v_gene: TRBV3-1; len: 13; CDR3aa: ASSLRGQSYNEQF
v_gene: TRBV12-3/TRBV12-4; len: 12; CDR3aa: ASSLTGGYNEQF
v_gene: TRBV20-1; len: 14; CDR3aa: SARDQGVGVTGELF
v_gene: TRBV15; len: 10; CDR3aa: ATSRGVTEAF
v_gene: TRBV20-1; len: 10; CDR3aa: SAAGPGNTIY
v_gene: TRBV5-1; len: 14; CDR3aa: ASSSVRQRANYGYT
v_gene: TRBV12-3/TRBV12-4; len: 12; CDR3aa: ASSQSGGYRTQY
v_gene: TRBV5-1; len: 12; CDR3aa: ASSLVAGGDTQY
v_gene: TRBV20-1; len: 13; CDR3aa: SARNGDREVTEAF
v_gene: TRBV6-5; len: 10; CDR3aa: ASSYSAGPAF
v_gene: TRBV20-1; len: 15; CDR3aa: SARDGRVNRRNQPQH
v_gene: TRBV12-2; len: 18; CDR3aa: ASRFLWYGGLVPLNTEAF
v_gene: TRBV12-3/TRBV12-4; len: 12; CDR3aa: ASSLAGLNQPQH
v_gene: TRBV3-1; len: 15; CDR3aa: ASSQTTTEPNTGELF
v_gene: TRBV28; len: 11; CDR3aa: ASSSGAYNEQF
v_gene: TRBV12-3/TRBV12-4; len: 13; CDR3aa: ASTFSLASTDTQY
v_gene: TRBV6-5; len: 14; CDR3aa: ASSARQGPYNSPLH
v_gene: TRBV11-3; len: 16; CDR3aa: ASSPGGVIASSTDTQY
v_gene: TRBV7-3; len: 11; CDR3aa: ASSFDRENEQF
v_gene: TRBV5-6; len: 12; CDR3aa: ASSSRGDQETQY
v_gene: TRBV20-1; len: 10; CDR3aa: SARRRNYGYT
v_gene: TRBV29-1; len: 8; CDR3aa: SVGDRGKF
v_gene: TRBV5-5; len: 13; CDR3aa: ASSLVGDSNEKLF
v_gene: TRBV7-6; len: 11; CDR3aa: ASSSGQYTESF
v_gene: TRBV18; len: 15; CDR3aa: ASSPRAATSGANVLT
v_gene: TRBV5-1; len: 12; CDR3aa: ASSLAGQRSPLH
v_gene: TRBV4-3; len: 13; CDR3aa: ASSRQQGNTGELF
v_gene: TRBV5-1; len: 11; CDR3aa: ASSLTRNTEAF
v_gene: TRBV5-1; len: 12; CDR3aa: ASSLEYRVSGYT
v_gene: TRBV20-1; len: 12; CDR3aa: SARGSSSHNEQF
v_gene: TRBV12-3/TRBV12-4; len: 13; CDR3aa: ASSRPGQIYNEQF
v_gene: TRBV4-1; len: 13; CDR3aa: ASSHGQGARTEAF
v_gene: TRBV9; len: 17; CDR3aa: ASSVVETPGHLRGNTIY
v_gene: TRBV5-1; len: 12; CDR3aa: ASSLLQGATEAF
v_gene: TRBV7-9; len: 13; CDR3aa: ASRGGLAELDTQY
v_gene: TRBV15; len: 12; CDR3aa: ATSRNRNDNEQF
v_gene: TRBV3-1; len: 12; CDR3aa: ATARDPSFDTQY
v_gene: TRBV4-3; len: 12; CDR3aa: ASSQDKRPDTQY
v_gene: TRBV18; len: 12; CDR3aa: ASSPGQGDSPLH
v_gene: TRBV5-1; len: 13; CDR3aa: ASSWTGGNVETQY
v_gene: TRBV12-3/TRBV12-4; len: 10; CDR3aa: ASSSGPYGYT
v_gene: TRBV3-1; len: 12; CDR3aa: ASSQDPGNPLQY
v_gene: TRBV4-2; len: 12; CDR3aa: ASSQVGKGQPQH
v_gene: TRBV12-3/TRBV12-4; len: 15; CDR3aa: ASTPRFWGRGNTEAF
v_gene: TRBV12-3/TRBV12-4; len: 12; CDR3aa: ASSLGFFGQPQH
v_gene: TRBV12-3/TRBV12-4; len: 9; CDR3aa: ASSPNTEAF
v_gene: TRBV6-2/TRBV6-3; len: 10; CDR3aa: ASSVLGYEQY
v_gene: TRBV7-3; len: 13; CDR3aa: ASSTRTGKFNEQF
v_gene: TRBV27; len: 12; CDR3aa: ASSLLGGDGELF
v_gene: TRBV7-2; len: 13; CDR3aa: ASSLDLSRRETQY
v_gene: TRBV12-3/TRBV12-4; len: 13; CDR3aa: ASSSVYGHQETQY
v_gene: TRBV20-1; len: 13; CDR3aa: SASGGADGTDTQY
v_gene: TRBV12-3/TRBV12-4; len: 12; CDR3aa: ASSLYLSYNEQF